A selection of T cell receptor beta chains follows, all from one sample in a study of blood T cell repertoires in COVID-19. Sequencing used immunoSEQ multiplex PCR; TCRdb keeps in-frame clones, though not all of them. Of just under 150,000 clones in the sample, more than 75% were seen once. Material: peripheral blood. The receptor source for this set is a human donor in a cohort sampled during active COVID-19. The CDR3 runs from the conserved cysteine through the conserved F or W. A D gene is named only where the DNA matches it firmly. Clone size is stated in some rows and not others, as once, few, many or a class when expanded.

CASRGWGQGGIQYF,TGTGCCAGCAGGGGATGGGGACAGGGCGGCATTCAGTACTTC,TRBJ2-4,TRBD1,.,TRBV2
CASSLVGASESTF,TGTGCCAGCAGCTTAGTTGGGGCTTCTGAATCCACCTTC,TRBJ1-2,.,.,TRBV7-9
CASSPGRVETQYF,TGTGCCAGCTCACCGGGCAGGGTCGAGACCCAGTACTTC,TRBJ2-5,.,.,TRBV18
CASSLGSGSYQETQYF,TGTGCCAGCAGCTTAGGGTCAGGGTCCTACCAAGAGACCCAGTACTTC,TRBJ2-5,.,.,TRBV11-3
CASSDRSTDTQYF,TGTGCCAGTTCGGACAGGAGCACAGATACGCAGTATTTT,TRBJ2-3,TRBD1,.,TRBV28
CASSPHRGYNEQFF,TGTGCCAGCAGCCCGCACAGGGGTTACAATGAGCAGTTCTTC,TRBJ2-1,TRBD1,.,TRBV5-5
CASSVVNGELFF,TGTGCCAGCAGCGTAGTTAACGGGGAGCTGTTTTTT,TRBJ2-2,.,.,TRBV9
CASSNDRGLGNEKLFF,TGTGCCAGCAGCAACGACAGGGGGCTGGGGAATGAAAAACTGTTTTTT,TRBJ1-4,.,once,TRBV21-1
CASSPGQGRGYGYTF,TGTGCCAGCAGCCCTGGACAGGGAAGAGGTTATGGCTACACCTTC,TRBJ1-2,TRBD1,.,TRBV5-6
CASSQPGQGNYNEQFF,TGTGCCAGCAGCCAACCGGGACAGGGTAATTACAATGAGCAGTTCTTC,TRBJ2-1,TRBD1,.,TRBV3-1/TRBV3-2
CASRQGGAYGYTF,TGCGCCAGCCGGCAGGGGGGAGCCTATGGCTACACCTTC,TRBJ1-2,TRBD1,.,TRBV5-1
CASSGGQRFSDTQYF,TGTGCCAGCAGTGGGGGGCAAAGGTTTTCAGATACGCAGTATTTT,TRBJ2-3,.,once,TRBV2
CASSPAGTGSGYTF,TGTGCCAGCTCACCTGCCGGGACAGGGTCTGGCTACACCTTC,TRBJ1-2,TRBD1,.,TRBV18
CASSPPREGSVLPGYGYTF,TGTGCCAGCTCACCCCCCCGTGAAGGGAGTGTACTACCCGGCTATGGCTACACCTTC,TRBJ1-2,.,once,TRBV18
CASSVLAGGYNEQFF,TGTGCCAGCAGTGTCCTAGCGGGGGGATACAATGAGCAGTTCTTC,TRBJ2-1,TRBD2,few,TRBV25-1
CASSFQGGETEAFF,TGTGCCAGCAGTTTCCAGGGGGGAGAAACTGAAGCTTTCTTT,TRBJ1-1,TRBD1,.,TRBV2
CASSRRGSYEQYF,TGCGCCAGCAGTCGGCGCGGCTCCTACGAGCAGTACTTC,TRBJ2-7,.,.,TRBV10-2
CASSRQSPSGEKLFF,TGTGCCAGCTCCCGACAGTCCCCATCTGGTGAAAAACTGTTTTTT,TRBJ1-4,.,.,TRBV18
CASSFPNGRFYEQYF,TGTGCCAGCAGCTTCCCTAATGGCAGGTTCTACGAGCAGTACTTC,TRBJ2-7,.,.,TRBV11-2
CASSFRGSYEQYF,TGTGCCAGCAGCTTTCGGGGTTCCTACGAGCAGTACTTC,TRBJ2-7,.,few,TRBV7-9
CASSISGQGNTEAFF,TGTGCCAGTAGTATTTCGGGACAGGGGAACACTGAAGCTTTCTTT,TRBJ1-1,TRBD1,.,TRBV19
CASSYSMAGAGDTQYF,TGTGCCAGCAGTTACTCGATGGCGGGAGCGGGAGATACGCAGTATTTT,TRBJ2-3,TRBD2,.,TRBV6-6
CASRQGVQPQHF,TGTGCCAGCAGACAGGGTGTTCAGCCCCAGCATTTT,TRBJ1-5,.,.,TRBV28
CASSIQGTNTGELFF,TGTGCCAGTAGTATCCAGGGAACGAACACCGGGGAGCTGTTTTTT,TRBJ2-2,.,.,TRBV19
CATTPWSGTTDTQYF,TGTGCCACCACCCCGTGGAGCGGGACCACAGATACGCAGTATTTT,TRBJ2-3,TRBD2,.,TRBV5-5
CSALKGNTIYF,TGCAGCGCTCTAAAAGGAAACACCATATATTTT,TRBJ1-3,.,.,TRBV29-1
CASSRERNTEAFF,TGTGCCAGCAGCCGAGAACGCAACACTGAAGCTTTCTTT,TRBJ1-1,.,.,TRBV12-3/TRBV12-4
CASSITGTGGEQYF,TGTGCCAGCAGTATAACCGGGACAGGGGGCGAGCAGTACTTC,TRBJ2-7,TRBD1,.,TRBV27
CASTGLASGELFF,TGTGCCAGCACGGGACTAGCGTCCGGGGAGCTGTTTTTT,TRBJ2-2,TRBD2,once,TRBV12-3/TRBV12-4
CASSLRGGAEAFF,TGTGCCAGCAGTTTGAGGGGAGGGGCTGAAGCTTTCTTT,TRBJ1-1,.,.,TRBV28
CASSPQYEPQHF,TGTGCCAGCAGTCCCCAGTATGAGCCCCAGCATTTT,TRBJ1-5,.,.,TRBV28
CASSQAGGPKDTQYF,TGTGCCAGCAGTCAAGCGGGAGGGCCAAAAGATACGCAGTATTTT,TRBJ2-3,TRBD2,.,TRBV6-2/TRBV6-3
CASSERTGTGALKTYF,TGTGCCAGCAGTGAGCGAACCGGGACAGGCGCCTTAAAGACGTACTTC,TRBJ2-5,TRBD1,.,TRBV6-1
CASSKAGQVSSYEQYF,TGTGCCAGCAGCAAAGCCGGACAGGTGAGCTCCTACGAGCAGTACTTC,TRBJ2-7,TRBD1,.,TRBV7-9
CASSQGQGAASGTGELFF,TGTGCCAGCAGCCAGGGACAGGGGGCAGCTTCGGGCACCGGGGAGCTGTTTTTT,TRBJ2-2,TRBD1,.,TRBV3-1/TRBV3-2
CASSLGQDNTEAFF,TGCGCCAGCAGCTTGGGACAGGATAACACTGAAGCTTTCTTT,TRBJ1-1,.,once,TRBV5-1
CASSLTEGNTIYF,TGTGCCAGCAGTCTGACAGAAGGAAACACCATATATTTT,TRBJ1-3,.,once,TRBV12-3/TRBV12-4
CASMERNTEAFF,TGCGCCAGCATGGAGCGCAACACTGAAGCTTTCTTT,TRBJ1-1,.,.,TRBV5-1
CASGWREGADTQYF,TGTGCCAGCGGGTGGAGGGAGGGCGCAGATACGCAGTATTTT,TRBJ2-3,TRBD2,.,TRBV3-1/TRBV3-2
CSASSQGWALDEQFF,TGCAGTGCTAGTTCACAGGGGTGGGCCTTGGATGAGCAGTTCTTC,TRBJ2-1,TRBD1,.,TRBV20-1
CASSSRQGADTQYF,TGTGCCAGCAGCTCGAGACAGGGGGCAGATACGCAGTATTTT,TRBJ2-3,TRBD1,once,TRBV7-8
CASSMTQDRGNEQFF,TGTGCCAGTAGTATGACCCAGGACAGGGGGAATGAGCAGTTCTTC,TRBJ2-1,TRBD1,.,TRBV19
CASSLAQGSIDTQYF,TGCGCCAGCAGCTTGGCCCAGGGGTCGATAGATACGCAGTATTTT,TRBJ2-3,.,.,TRBV5-1
CSVKTDLSYEQYF,TGCAGCGTCAAGACAGATCTCTCCTACGAGCAGTACTTC,TRBJ2-7,.,.,TRBV29-1
CASSANRDASSPLHF,TGTGCCAGCAGCGCGAACAGGGATGCTTCTTCACCCCTCCACTTT,TRBJ1-6,.,.,TRBV11-2
CASSPGTGLTDTQYF,TGCGCCAGCAGCCCAGGGACAGGGTTGACAGATACGCAGTATTTT,TRBJ2-3,TRBD1,.,TRBV5-1
CASSYLDRGESPLHF,TGTGCCAGCAGTTATTTGGACAGGGGGGAATCACCCCTCCACTTT,TRBJ1-6,TRBD1,.,TRBV6-6
CASSGGTGSAGELFF,TGTGCCAGCAGCGGAGGGACAGGTAGCGCCGGGGAGCTGTTTTTT,TRBJ2-2,TRBD1,.,TRBV9
CASSVGQISGANVLTF,TGTGCCAGCAGCGTGGGACAGATCTCTGGGGCCAACGTCCTGACTTTC,TRBJ2-6,TRBD1,.,TRBV5-4
CASSIDFRKDYGYTF,TGTGCCAGTAGTATAGATTTCAGGAAGGACTATGGCTACACCTTC,TRBJ1-2,.,.,TRBV19
CAWAAREGTEAFF,TGTGCCTGGGCGGCACGGGAGGGGACTGAAGCTTTCTTT,TRBJ1-1,.,.,TRBV30
CASSESETTGELFF,TGTGCCAGCAGTGAATCGGAGACCACCGGGGAGCTGTTTTTT,TRBJ2-2,.,.,TRBV2
CASLTGALSTDTQYF,TGTGCCAGCCTAACAGGCGCCTTGAGCACAGATACGCAGTATTTT,TRBJ2-3,.,once,TRBV2
CASSEGGGADTQYF,TGTGCCAGCAGTGAAGGCGGGGGGGCAGATACGCAGTATTTT,TRBJ2-3,TRBD2,.,TRBV6-4
CASSLGQILTDTQYF,TGCGCCAGCAGCTTGGGACAGATTCTCACAGATACGCAGTATTTT,TRBJ2-3,.,.,TRBV5-1